The 4 T cell receptor beta chains below were found in one sample sequenced in a study of blood T cell repertoires in COVID-19. Method: immunoSEQ multiplex PCR; TCRdb's copy keeps in-frame clones and lacks some. The table records 70,000 to 90,000 clones, roughly 90% of them present only once. Sequencing was carried out using peripheral blood. These receptor sequences come from a man between 60 and 75 years old with acute or convalescent COVID-19.

Turning to this clone: Other nucleotide sequences from this sample produce the same CDR3. The V call is TRBV3-1 (or the pseudogene TRBV3-2), the J call TRBJ1-5, with D possibly TRBD1 on 6 matching bases. The germline gives CDR1 LGHDT, CDR2 YNNKEL (reference sequence). V gave up 3 bases and J gave up 2 bases, with 11 bases separating them. The CDR3 loop spans 15 amino acids. CDR3 region: CASSQGRGGNQPQHF. Written as DNA, the CDR3 is TGTGCCAGCAGCCAGGGGAGGGGGGGCAATCAGCCCCAGCATTTT.

The genes are TRBV4-1 and TRBJ2-6; D perhaps matches TRBD1 (7 bases). V gave up 0 bases and J gave up 3 bases, with 24 bases separating them. The CDR3 has 21 amino acids. Germline V lookup: CDR1 MGHRA, CDR2 YSYEKL. The CDR3 spells CASSQDPIGGGAGGGANVLTF. The CDR3 bases are TGCGCCAGCAGCCAAGATCCTATCGGAGGGGGCGCGGGTGGTGGGGCCAACGTCCTGACTTTC.

V and J are TRBV28 and TRBJ1-1, with D unresolved. CDR3 size: 13 residues. V was pared by 2 bases and J by 7 bases, with 11 bases between. Germline CDR1 reads MDHEN; CDR2 reads SYDVKM. In DNA, the CDR3 is TGTGCCAGCAGTTTACCGGGGTTGGGTGAAGCTTTCTTT. Encoded protein: CASSLPGLGEAFF.

The rearrangement joins TRBV11-2 to TRBJ1-5; a possible D gene is TRBD1 (6 bases). Trimming pared 1 base from V and 4 bases from J, leaving 14 bases between. The CDR3 loop spans 16 amino acids. The germline CDR1 and CDR2 sequences are SGHAT and FQNNGV. CDR3: CASSLGLGQINQPQHF. The CDR3 DNA is TGTGCCAGCAGCTTAGGCCTCGGACAGATTAATCAGCCCCAGCATTTT. The full variable domain, its missing parts supplied by reference TRBV11-2 and TRBJ1-5, is EAGVAQSPRYKIIEKRQSVAFWCNPISGHATLYWYQQILGQGPKLLIQFQNNGVVDDSQLPKDRFSAERLKGVDSTLKIQPAKLEDSAVYLCASSLGLGQINQPQHFGDGTRLSIL.